These T cell receptor beta chains were read from a single sample in a study of cytomegalovirus exposure and HLA in healthy donors. Profiling relied on immunoSEQ multiplex PCR, and the TCRdb table lists in-frame clones only, not all of them. In the table there are 150,000 to 200,000 clones, 75% to 85% of which are singletons. The sequenced sample was PBMCs. The receptors originated from a man between 18 and 29 years old in good health and CMV-seronegative. Each CDR3 is given with its conserved first and last residue. D genes are given only for firm matches. Clone size is shown for a subset of rows, as once, few, many or a class of expanded clone.

CDR3 DNA: TGTGCCAGCAGCCAAGCTCCCCGGACTAGCGGGAGGAGCGAGCAGTACTTC; CDR3 protein: CASSQAPRTSGRSEQYF; V gene: TRBV4-2; clone size: -; J gene: TRBJ2-7; D gene: TRBD2
CDR3 DNA: TGTGCCAGCAGCTTTAGCGGGGGAGCGGGATCCTACGAGCAGTACTTC; CDR3 protein: CASSFSGGAGSYEQYF; V gene: TRBV7-2; clone size: -; J gene: TRBJ2-7; D gene: TRBD2
CDR3 DNA: TGTGCCAGCAGCGCCCAAAGACCCCGGGACAGGGCATCTGGGGCCAACGTCCTGACTTTC; CDR3 protein: CASSAQRPRDRASGANVLTF; V gene: TRBV9; clone size: -; J gene: TRBJ2-6; D gene: TRBD1
CDR3 DNA: TGCGCCAGCAGCTTGGATGGCGGGAACGGAGAGACCCAGTACTTC; CDR3 protein: CASSLDGGNGETQYF; V gene: TRBV5-1; clone size: -; J gene: TRBJ2-5; D gene: -
CDR3 DNA: TGTGCCAGCAGTGAAATCAGGGGTTCCGAGCAGTACTTC; CDR3 protein: CASSEIRGSEQYF; V gene: TRBV6-1; clone size: few; J gene: TRBJ2-7; D gene: -
CDR3 DNA: TGCGCCAACCCGGGACAGGGGGCTTACGAGCAGTACTTC; CDR3 protein: CANPGQGAYEQYF; V gene: TRBV10-1; clone size: -; J gene: TRBJ2-7; D gene: TRBD1
CDR3 DNA: TGTGCCAGCAGTTACGAGGGGGGGGCAACTAATGAAAAACTGTTTTTT; CDR3 protein: CASSYEGGATNEKLFF; V gene: TRBV6-5; clone size: -; J gene: TRBJ1-4; D gene: -
CDR3 DNA: TGTGCCAGCAGTTTATTCTTCGATCAGCCCCAGCATTTT; CDR3 protein: CASSLFFDQPQHF; V gene: TRBV27; clone size: few; J gene: TRBJ1-5; D gene: -
CDR3 DNA: TGTGCCAGCAGGCGGGGTGCAACTAATGAAAAACTGTTTTTT; CDR3 protein: CASRRGATNEKLFF; V gene: TRBV27; clone size: -; J gene: TRBJ1-4; D gene: -
CDR3 DNA: TGCGCCAGCAGCTTGGGAGGGGGCGCTTCTGGGGCCAACGTCCTGACTTTC; CDR3 protein: CASSLGGGASGANVLTF; V gene: TRBV5-1; clone size: -; J gene: TRBJ2-6; D gene: TRBD1
CDR3 DNA: TGTGCCAGCAGTCAGACTAGCGGGCCTGGCGGTGAGCAGTTCTTC; CDR3 protein: CASSQTSGPGGEQFF; V gene: TRBV6-5; clone size: few; J gene: TRBJ2-1; D gene: TRBD2
CDR3 DNA: TGCGCCAGCAGCCTTACCGGGACAGGAAATGAAAAACTGTTTTTT; CDR3 protein: CASSLTGTGNEKLFF; V gene: TRBV4-1; clone size: -; J gene: TRBJ1-4; D gene: TRBD1
CDR3 DNA: TGTGCCAGCAGCTCGCGGGAGGGATTGGGGGGCTACACCTTC; CDR3 protein: CASSSREGLGGYTF; V gene: TRBV6-6; clone size: once; J gene: TRBJ1-2; D gene: -
CDR3 DNA: TGTGCCAGCAGCCCGAACACAGGGGTTTACACTGAAGCTTTCTTT; CDR3 protein: CASSPNTGVYTEAFF; V gene: TRBV5-4; clone size: -; J gene: TRBJ1-1; D gene: TRBD1
CDR3 DNA: TGTGCCTGGATGGGGGGGGCAGGACCCCAGCATTTT; CDR3 protein: CAWMGGAGPQHF; V gene: TRBV30; clone size: -; J gene: TRBJ1-5; D gene: -
CDR3 DNA: TGTGCCAGCAGCGAGACAGGGTTCATAGGCATTGATGGCTACACCTTC; CDR3 protein: CASSETGFIGIDGYTF; V gene: TRBV7-9; clone size: -; J gene: TRBJ1-2; D gene: TRBD1
CDR3 DNA: TGTGCCAGCAGCGTCGGACAGGGGGCCTATAACACTGAAGCTTTCTTT; CDR3 protein: CASSVGQGAYNTEAFF; V gene: TRBV9; clone size: once; J gene: TRBJ1-1; D gene: TRBD1
CDR3 DNA: TGTGCCAGCAGTCCCGGACAGGGAGCTAATGAAAAACTGTTTTTT; CDR3 protein: CASSPGQGANEKLFF; V gene: TRBV6-4; clone size: -; J gene: TRBJ1-4; D gene: TRBD1
CDR3 DNA: TGTGCCAGCAGTTCCTGGACAGGGGATGGGGCTGAAGCTTTCTTT; CDR3 protein: CASSSWTGDGAEAFF; V gene: TRBV28; clone size: -; J gene: TRBJ1-1; D gene: TRBD1
CDR3 DNA: TGTGCCAGCAGGCGAGGGGGAACGGGCAATCAGCCCCAGCATTTT; CDR3 protein: CASRRGGTGNQPQHF; V gene: TRBV2; clone size: few; J gene: TRBJ1-5; D gene: -
CDR3 DNA: TGCAGTGCCAGGGCGCGCTATGGCTACACCTTC; CDR3 protein: CSARARYGYTF; V gene: TRBV20-1; clone size: -; J gene: TRBJ1-2; D gene: -
CDR3 DNA: TGTGCCAGCAGTTCAGGGAGGAGCACTGAAGCTTTCTTT; CDR3 protein: CASSSGRSTEAFF; V gene: TRBV27; clone size: -; J gene: TRBJ1-1; D gene: -
CDR3 DNA: TGTGCCAGCCTCACCATAGGGGCCCGAGGGGGAGAGCAGTTCTTC; CDR3 protein: CASLTIGARGGEQFF; V gene: TRBV18; clone size: -; J gene: TRBJ2-1; D gene: -
CDR3 DNA: TGTGCCAGCAGTAGGCGCCCAGGGAACACTGAAGCTTTCTTT; CDR3 protein: CASSRRPGNTEAFF; V gene: TRBV6-5; clone size: few; J gene: TRBJ1-1; D gene: -
CDR3 DNA: TGTGCCAGCAGTTCCGGGACAGGGGGCCACGTTGGCTACACCTTC; CDR3 protein: CASSSGTGGHVGYTF; V gene: TRBV28; clone size: -; J gene: TRBJ1-2; D gene: TRBD1
CDR3 DNA: TGTGCCAGCAGTGAAGGGGCAGGGGCTGATGGCTACACCTTC; CDR3 protein: CASSEGAGADGYTF; V gene: TRBV2; clone size: -; J gene: TRBJ1-2; D gene: -
CDR3 DNA: TGTGCCAGCAGCTCCAAGGGCTGGGACAGGGAGTCTGAAGCTTTCTTT; CDR3 protein: CASSSKGWDRESEAFF; V gene: TRBV7-9; clone size: once; J gene: TRBJ1-1; D gene: TRBD1
CDR3 DNA: TGTGCCAGCAGAATAGGGGCGGTGAACACTGAAGCTTTCTTT; CDR3 protein: CASRIGAVNTEAFF; V gene: TRBV28; clone size: -; J gene: TRBJ1-1; D gene: -